The table lists the clone carrying this T cell receptor beta chain with a few counts. The antigen is unknown. Trimming stripped 3 bases from V and 3 bases from J, with 12 bases between. From germline, CDR1 is MNHEY and CDR2 SMNVEV (reference sequence). The CDR3 has 14 amino acids. This sample is drawn from a study of beta chain features in type 1 diabetes. Findings and limits, study-wide: Insertions at VDJ junctions were less frequent in type 1 diabetes patients. These patients also deleted more nucleotides at the same junctions. TCRB CDR3s were moderately but significantly shorter in Type 1 diabetes patients in all four CD4+ subsets. Compared to healthy donors, patients appeared to have naive, central memory and Treg TCRB repertoires that were more alike.

Sequencing targeted expressed TCRB transcripts, as all isolated RNA had been reverse transcribed. Assay: immunoSEQ multiplex PCR; the TCRdb copy retains only in-frame clones and omits some. The data contain almost 350,000 clones, roughly 8% of them singletons. Specimen: central memory CD4+ T cells from blood. The receptor's source is a woman between 18 and 29 years old in good health. The chain recombines TRBV27 with TRBJ2-7; D tentatively reads TRBD1 or TRBD2 (5 bases each). CDR3 nucleotide sequence: TGTGCCAGCAGTTTGGGGGTCGGCGGCTACGAGCAGTACTTC. Translation: CASSLGVGGYEQYF.